Presented here are 20 T cell receptor beta chains from one specimen sequenced in a study of patients and donors after allogeneic stem cell transplantation. Using its own MiXCR run on the RT-PCR reads, TCRdb lists one record per CDR3 protein. The sample contains 400 to 450 distinct CDR3 sequences, around 0.69% of which appear only once. Sample: blood, either unsorted or a sorted T cell fraction (not recorded which). Every receptor here comes from a human donor who was either an allogeneic HSCT recipient or a stem cell or donor lymphocyte infusion donor (not recorded which). It is not recorded whose cells these are; they may come from a transplant donor.

Relative to its sample, this clonotype is large. The chain recombines TRBV7-9 with TRBJ1-2; D unclear. The germline V and J ends were trimmed by 5 bases and 13 bases, with 17 bases remaining between them. CDR1 and CDR2 from the germline V gene are SEHNR and FQNEAQ (reference sequence). The CDR3 has 12 residues. CDR3 bases: TGTGCCAGCAGCCCCCCTTACGGATCTGGCACCTTC. As protein: CASSPPYGSGTF. The whole variable domain, remainder taken from reference TRBV7-9 and TRBJ1-2, is DTGVSQNPRHKITKRGQNVTFRCDPISEHNRLYWYRQTLGQGPEFLTYFQNEAQLEKSRLLSDRFSAERPKGSFSTLEIQRTEQGDSAMYLCASSPPYGSGTFGSGTRLTVV.

In its sample, this clonotype ranks as large. The chain combines TRBV29-1 with TRBJ2-7; D may correspond to TRBD1 or TRBD2 (5 bases each). CDR1 and CDR2 (germline): SQVTM, ANQGSEA. This CDR3 region has 12 residues. Trimming took off 8 bases at V and 2 bases at J, with 13 bases between the two ends. CDR3 residues: CSIRDGTYEQYF. CDR3 sequence (DNA): TGCAGCATAAGGGACGGAACCTACGAGCAGTACTTC.

Judged by abundance, this clonotype is large (0.1 to 1%). The V gene is TRBV7-2, the J gene TRBJ2-4; 9 bases fit TRBD1. From germline, CDR1 is SGHTA and CDR2 FQGNSA. V lost 3 bases, J lost 12 bases, and 3 bases stayed unmatched. The CDR3 has 12 residues. The CDR3 loop is CASSLGQGNQYF. The CDR3 coding sequence is TGTGCCAGCAGCTTGGGACAGGGCAATCAGTACTTC.

Relative to its sample, this clonotype is medium-sized. The chain couples TRBV5-1 to TRBJ2-2; D unresolved. V was clipped by 3 bases and J by 2 bases, with 14 bases between them. Germline CDR1 and CDR2: SGHRS and YFSETQ. This CDR3 contains 16 residues. CDR3 residues: CASSSLDLKNTGELFF. In DNA, the CDR3 is TGCGCCAGCAGCTCCCTCGACTTAAAAAACACCGGGGAGCTGTTTTTT.

By its share, this clonotype is large. The chain is built from TRBV14 and TRBJ2-7; 10 nucleotides line up with TRBD2. V gave up 4 bases and J gave up 4 bases; unmatched junction bases: 4. The germline CDR1 and CDR2 sequences are SGHDN and FVKESK. The CDR3 has 14 residues. This chain's CDR3 is CASSLLAGVYEQYF. For the CDR3, the DNA is TGTGCCAGCAGCCTTCTAGCGGGAGTTTACGAGCAGTACTTC.

This clonotype counts as large. The gene calls are TRBV15 and TRBJ2-3; TRBD2 matches 7 bases. The CDR3 length is 15 residues. CDR1 and CDR2 (germline): LNHNV, YYDKDF (reference sequence). The J segment lost 4 bases and the V segment lost 0 bases, leaving 4 bases of the junction unmatched. For the CDR3, the DNA is TGTGCCACCAGCAGAGATTTGGCGGGAGCAGATACGCAGTATTTT. This gives the protein CATSRDLAGADTQYF.

By share of the sample, this clonotype is large. The chain is built from TRBV29-1 and TRBJ2-2; D may match TRBD1 or TRBD2 (5 bases each). Germline CDR1 reads SQVTM; CDR2 reads ANQGSEA. The CDR3 totals 15 residues. Trimming stripped 3 bases from V and 4 bases from J, with 15 bases between. CDR3 nucleotide sequence: TGCAGCGTTGAGGGGGTACGGGGCGTCACCGGGGAGCTGTTTTTT. As protein: CSVEGVRGVTGELFF.

The table lists this clonotype with a few counts. J is TRBJ1-2 and V is TRBV12-3 or TRBV12-4, with TRBD1 identical over 7 bases. Trimming took 6 bases from V and 3 from J; bases not matched to a gene: 4. The CDR3 sequence is 13 residues long. The CDR3 DNA reads as TGTGCCAGCAGGGTGACAGGGCACTATGGCTACACCTTC. Amino acid sequence: CASRVTGHYGYTF.

By sample share, this clonotype is medium-sized. The chain links TRBV27 to TRBJ2-1; 8 bases match TRBD2. Germline CDR1 MNHEY, CDR2 SMNVEV (reference sequence). The CDR3 contains 13 residues. After removal of 6 bases from V and 4 bases from J, the junction contained 2 bases not matched to a gene. CDR3 protein: CASRIAGYNEQFF. Here the CDR3 DNA reads TGTGCCAGCAGGATAGCGGGGTACAATGAGCAGTTCTTC.

This clonotype is categorized as large. The chain has TRBV12-3 or TRBV12-4 and TRBJ2-5; 8 bases line up with TRBD2. V lost 4 bases to trimming and J lost 4 bases; unmatched junction nucleotides: 11. The CDR3 loop spans 16 amino acids. CDR3 loop: CASSSPLAARRETQYF. CDR3 coding DNA: TGTGCCAGCAGTTCCCCACTAGCGGCGCGAAGAGAGACCCAGTACTTC.

Within the sample, this clonotype is large (0.1 to 1%). V and J are TRBV19 and TRBJ2-7; 9 bases agree with TRBD2. V lost 10 bases, J lost 4 bases, and 11 bases stayed unmatched. The CDR3 extends over 14 amino acids. Germline V lookup: CDR1 LNHDA, CDR2 SQIVND (reference sequence). The CDR3 region has the DNA TGTGCCACCGCTAGCGGGATGAAGCGGTACGAGCAGTACTTC. This translates into CATASGMKRYEQYF.

CDR3 region: CASSFSQETQYF. CDR3 DNA sequence: TGTGCCAGCAGCTTCTCCCAAGAGACCCAGTACTTC. The rearrangement uses TRBV5-8 and TRBJ2-5; D uncertain. The CDR3 spans 12 residues. Germline CDR1 SGHTS, CDR2 YDEGEE. Trimming cost V 2 bases and J 1 base, with 3 bases left between them.

This clonotype is medium-sized. This sequence joins TRBV2 and TRBJ2-2; D unclear. Germline V gives CDR1 SNHLY, CDR2 FYNNEI. V dropped 3 bases and J dropped 3 bases, with 2 bases sitting between them. This CDR3 region has 12 residues. CDR3 DNA sequence: TGTGCCAGCAGTGACTACACCGGGGAGCTGTTTTTT. Protein product: CASSDYTGELFF.

This clonotype ranks as large (0.1 to 1%). The CDR3 loop reads CASSMSSGNTIYF. In DNA, the CDR3 is TGTGCCAGCAGCATGAGCTCTGGAAACACCATATATTTT. The V gene is TRBV5-4, the J gene TRBJ1-3, with D unclear. The germline gives CDR1 SGHNT, CDR2 YYREEE (reference sequence). The CDR3 has 13 amino acids. V was cut by 4 bases and J by 0 bases, with 5 bases left in between.

By share, this clonotype ranks as large. This chain uses TRBV7-2 with TRBJ2-3; D is possibly TRBD2 (5 bases). Germline CDR1 SGHTA, CDR2 FQGNSA. The V end was cut by 2 bases, the J end by 2 bases, with 11 bases between. CDR3 length: 15 residues. The CDR3 region is CASSLIGLHTDTQYF. The CDR3 DNA follows: TGTGCCAGCAGCTTAATAGGACTCCACACAGATACGCAGTATTTT.

This clonotype is large by share. The V call is TRBV6-6, the J call TRBJ2-3, with TRBD1 as a possible D gene (6 bases). This CDR3 region has 12 residues. Between the trimmed V and J ends, which lost 6 bases and 6 bases, there was a span of 10 bases. Germline CDR1 is MNHNY and CDR2 is SVGAGI (reference sequence). CDR3 sequence (DNA): TGTGCCAGCAGCCCAACAGGGGATACGCAGTATTTT. It yields the protein CASSPTGDTQYF.

By sample fraction, this clonotype is large (0.1 to 1%). The chain recombines TRBV5-6 with TRBJ1-1, with D tentatively TRBD1 (5 bases). Germline V gene sequence: CDR1 SGHDT, CDR2 YYEEEE. Trimming cost V 3 bases and J 3 bases, with 15 bases left between them. This CDR3 contains 15 residues. The CDR3 DNA sequence: TGTGCCAGCAGCTATATTGAGGGGATGTACACTGAAGCTTTCTTT. Residues: CASSYIEGMYTEAFF. The complete variable domain, with remaining parts taken from reference TRBV5-6 and TRBJ1-1, reads DAGVTQSPTHLIKTRGQQVTLRCSPKSGHDTVSWYQQALGQGPQFIFQYYEEEERQRGNFPDRFSGHQFPNYSSELNVNALLLGDSALYLCASSYIEGMYTEAFFGQGTRLTVV.

This clonotype is labeled large. This sequence joins TRBV29-1 and TRBJ2-3; TRBD2 matches 11 bases. Germline V gene lookup returns CDR1 SQVTM and CDR2 ANQGSEA. The V gene end was trimmed by 4 bases and the J gene end by 4 bases; junction bases not matched to a gene: 7. The CDR3 is 15 residues long. The CDR3 DNA reads TGCAGCGTTGGGGGACTAGCGGCCTCATCAGATACGCAGTATTTT. It is translated as CSVGGLAASSDTQYF.

This chain joins TRBV11-2 and TRBJ2-1; 9 bases line up with TRBD1. V shed 1 base, J shed 12 bases, and the junction held 7 bases outside the gene matches. This CDR3 is 14 amino acids long. Germline CDR1 is SGHAT and CDR2 is FQNNGV. CDR3 in amino acids: CASSLAGQGRWQFF. The CDR3 DNA is TGTGCCAGCAGCTTAGCGGGACAGGGACGTTGGCAGTTCTTC.

This clonotype is classed as large. This chain links TRBV7-9 with TRBJ2-7; D possibly corresponds to TRBD1 (5 bases). CDR1 SEHNR and CDR2 FQNEAQ come from the germline V gene (reference sequence). The CDR3 spans 12 residues. Trimming removed 5 bases at V and 3 bases at J, with 8 bases between. The DNA of the CDR3 is TGTGCCAGCAGCCCGACAGACTACGAGCAGTACTTC. It specifies CASSPTDYEQYF.